The 28 T cell receptor beta chains listed next were all sequenced from one sample in a study of T cell repertoires in aging, cancer and after chemotherapy. A mixed TRB-A/B primer pool amplified rearranged TRB by multiplex touch-down PCR. TCRdb redid the calling of the multiplex PCR reads with MiXCR, one entry per CDR3 protein. The repertoire holds around 20,000 distinct CDR3 sequences, roughly 37% seen once, with more than 15% in the top ten. Amplification of TCR beta used genomic DNA extracted from peripheral blood. The sample consisted of blood. The receptors shown here come from a human donor with a solid tumor.

This clonotype was seen more than once but under ten times. The chain couples TRBV6-6 to TRBJ2-1; 10 bases are shared with TRBD1. V lost 4 bases, J lost 0 bases, and 15 bases stayed unmatched. The CDR3 length is 20 residues. Germline V gene lookup returns CDR1 MNHNY and CDR2 SVGAGI (reference sequence). DNA for the CDR3: TGTGCCAGCAGTTCCAGGACAGGGGGTTTAGCGGGGAGCTCCTACAATGAGCAGTTCTTC. Residues: CASSSRTGGLAGSSYNEQFF.

This clonotype was seen a handful of times. The V gene is TRBV18, the J gene TRBJ2-3, with D perhaps given as TRBD1 or TRBD2 (5 bases each). There are 16 residues in the CDR3. Germline V gene sequence: CDR1 KGHSH, CDR2 LQKENI. V was pared by 5 bases and J by 5 bases, with 20 bases between. CDR3 loop: CASSSGAPARGDTQYF. The CDR3 DNA reads as TGTGCCAGCTCATCCGGGGCCCCGGCGAGGGGAGATACGCAGTATTTT.

The V and J genes are TRBV27 and TRBJ2-1; D possibly uses TRBD1 or TRBD2 (5 bases each). Germline V gene lookup returns CDR1 MNHEY and CDR2 SMNVEV (reference sequence). The V end was cut by 5 bases, the J end by 0 bases, with 11 bases between. The CDR3 consists of 15 residues. The CDR3 loop reads CASSRDHPSYNEQFF. Here the CDR3 DNA reads TGTGCCAGCAGTCGGGACCATCCCTCCTACAATGAGCAGTTCTTC.

Notes on this clonotype: The junction differs from germline at one of its ends, possibly a read error. The CDR3 is CATSDPGTGVYGYTF. The CDR3 coding sequence is TGTGCCACTAGTGACCCGGGGACAGGGGTTTATGGCTACACCTTC. The chain uses TRBV24-1 and TRBJ1-2; 10 bases match TRBD1. Germline assignment: CDR1 KGHDR and CDR2 SFDVKD. The CDR3 is made up of 15 amino acids.

The chain employs TRBV18 and TRBJ1-6; D remains unclear. Germline CDR1 is KGHSH and CDR2 is LQKENI. This CDR3 contains 16 residues. Deletions cut 1 base from V and 5 bases from J, with 12 bases between. In DNA form, the CDR3 reads TGTGCCAGCTCACCACGGTCGGCCAGGAATAATTCACCCCTCCACTTT. Its protein is CASSPRSARNNSPLHF.

This chain uses TRBV5-6 with TRBJ2-7, with 10 bases aligning to TRBD1. V shed 4 bases and J 4 bases; nucleotides not matched to a gene: 5. Germline CDR1 is SGHDT and CDR2 is YYEEEE. This CDR3 is 14 amino acids long. The CDR3 protein is CASSLGQGWYEQYF. As DNA, the CDR3 is TGTGCCAGCAGCCTGGGACAGGGGTGGTACGAGCAGTACTTC.

This rearrangement joins TRBV18 to TRBJ2-1, with TRBD2 matching over 11 bases. The V segment lost 3 bases and the J segment 8 bases; nucleotides outside the gene matches: 6. The V gene's germline CDR1 is KGHSH and CDR2 LQKENI. CDR3 length: 15 residues. The DNA of the CDR3 is TGTGCCAGCTCACCGGCTAGCGGGGGGATTGATGAGCAGTTCTTC. This gives the protein CASSPASGGIDEQFF.

By share of the sample, this clonotype is medium-sized. This chain joins TRBV29-1 and TRBJ2-1, with 10 bases aligning to TRBD2. The trim removed 4 bases at V and 4 bases at J, leaving 10 bases unmatched. Germline V lookup: CDR1 SQVTM, CDR2 ANQGSEA. CDR3 length equals 16 residues. The CDR3 DNA reads TGCAGCGTTGTCAGTCCGGGACTAGCGCCTTACAATGAGCAGTTCTTC. It specifies CSVVSPGLAPYNEQFF.

The chain employs TRBV7-6 and TRBJ1-1; no definite D call. The length of the CDR3 is 14 residues. Germline values: CDR1 SGHVS, CDR2 FNYEAQ. Trimming left V 0 bases short and J 7 bases short, with 12 bases between. In DNA, the CDR3 is TGTGCCAGCAGCTTAGCGCTATCATTTGGTGAAGCTTTCTTT. It translates to CASSLALSFGEAFF.

The chain joins TRBV5-1 to TRBJ1-2; D possibly corresponds to TRBD1 (5 bases). The CDR3 consists of 14 residues. The V end was cut by 0 bases, the J end by 5 bases, with 11 bases between. Germline V gene data show CDR1 as SGHRS and CDR2 as YFSETQ. CDR3 residues: CASSLVGGWYGYTF. DNA for the CDR3: TGCGCCAGCAGCTTGGTTGGGGGATGGTATGGCTACACCTTC.

This clonotype is medium-sized by share. V is TRBV6-2 or TRBV6-3 and J is TRBJ2-2; 7 nucleotides match TRBD2. This CDR3 has 15 amino acids. V shed 8 bases, J shed 4 bases, and the junction held 10 bases outside the gene matches. Germline CDR1 is MNHEY and CDR2 is SVGEGT. Here the CDR3 reads CASARRERGTGELFF. In nucleotides, the CDR3 is TGTGCCAGCGCGAGGCGGGAGAGGGGCACCGGGGAGCTGTTTTTT.

This clonotype has just a few counts. The chain has TRBV12-3 or TRBV12-4 and TRBJ2-1, with 7 bases identical to TRBD2. V was pared by 5 bases and J by 0 bases, with 1 base of the junction left unmatched. The CDR3 has 14 amino acids. The CDR3 is CASSRGSSYNEQFF. The CDR3 DNA reads TGTGCCAGCAGTCGCGGGAGCTCCTACAATGAGCAGTTCTTC.

In this sample, this clonotype turned up a few times. This rearrangement joins TRBV6-6 to TRBJ2-1, with TRBD2 matching over 13 bases. J lost 3 bases, V lost 3 bases, and 5 bases had no gene match. The CDR3 is 17 residues long. Germline V gene sequence: CDR1 MNHNY, CDR2 SVGAGI (reference sequence). CDR3 sequence reads: CASSYSGLAGVYNEQFF. CDR3 in DNA: TGTGCCAGCAGTTATTCAGGACTAGCGGGGGTCTACAATGAGCAGTTCTTC.

The chain is built from TRBV30 and TRBJ2-2; unclear D gene. The CDR3 is 15 amino acids. The V gene's germline CDR1 is GTSNPN and CDR2 SVGIG (reference sequence). Trimming took off 1 base at V and 7 bases at J, with 16 bases between the two ends. This chain's CDR3 is CAWSGGIKGSGELFF. CDR3 DNA: TGTGCCTGGAGTGGTGGCATAAAAGGCAGCGGGGAGCTGTTTTTT.

This clonotype was recorded only once. The rearrangement links TRBV11-2 to TRBJ2-1, with D possibly TRBD2 on 5 matching bases. Germline-derived CDR1 and CDR2 are SGHAT and FQNNGV. The germline V and J ends were trimmed by 0 bases and 12 bases, with 15 bases remaining between them. CDR3 length: 14 residues. CDR3 nucleotide sequence: TGTGCCAGCAGCTTAGATCCAGCGGTACCTGTGCAGTTCTTC. Amino acids: CASSLDPAVPVQFF.

This clonotype was seen a handful of times. J is TRBJ1-4 and V is TRBV30, with a tentative D call TRBD1 (6 bases). CDR3 length: 12 amino acids. The germline V gene encodes CDR1 GTSNPN and CDR2 SVGIG (reference sequence). V lost 7 bases and J lost 8, with 14 bases in between. The CDR3 reads CASGQYREKLFF. The CDR3 bases are TGTGCCTCTGGACAGTATCGGGAAAAACTGTTTTTT.

The chain has TRBV29-1 and TRBJ2-3, with 12 bases lining up with TRBD2. CDR1 and CDR2 from the germline V gene are SQVTM and ANQGSEA. This CDR3 has 12 amino acids. Unmatched junction bases numbered 2, after V lost 7 bases and J lost 6 bases. The DNA for the CDR3 is TGCAGCGCCGGGACTAGCGGGGATACGCAGTATTTT. Translated: CSAGTSGDTQYF.

This clonotype has just one count. The gene calls are TRBV12-3 or TRBV12-4 and TRBJ2-3; maybe TRBD2 (5 bases). Trimming pared 7 bases from V and 8 bases from J, leaving 16 bases between. There are 13 residues in the CDR3. Here the CDR3 reads CASIPPGIATQYF. CDR3 in DNA: TGTGCCAGCATCCCACCGGGGATAGCTACGCAGTATTTT.

The chain links TRBV6-6 to TRBJ2-7; 9 bases line up with TRBD1. The CDR3 has 13 residues. J was trimmed by 2 bases and V by 6 bases; bases with no gene match: 2. Germline V gene sequence: CDR1 MNHNY, CDR2 SVGAGI (reference sequence). The DNA for the CDR3 is TGTGCCAGCAGAACAGGGGGCCCCTACGAGCAGTACTTC. Translation: CASRTGGPYEQYF.

This chain links TRBV10-3 with TRBJ2-2; maybe TRBD2 (6 bases). The germline gives CDR1 ENHRY, CDR2 SYGVKD. The CDR3 covers 16 residues. Trimming pared 2 bases from V and 4 bases from J, leaving 14 bases between. The CDR3 region has the DNA TGTGCCATCAGTGAGGTGGGGGGAAGGGGCACCGGGGAGCTGTTTTTT. Protein sequence: CAISEVGGRGTGELFF.

A few counts support this clonotype. This chain links TRBV5-5 with TRBJ1-2; TRBD1 agrees at 9 bases. Trimming at V came to 4 bases and at J to 3 bases, leaving 7 bases not matched to a gene. The CDR3 covers 15 residues. CDR1 is SGHKS, CDR2 YYEKEE, per germline (reference sequence). This CDR3 is CASSPGQGNDYGYTF. CDR3 sequence (DNA): TGTGCCAGCAGCCCGGGACAGGGCAACGACTATGGCTACACCTTC.

By share, this clonotype ranks as medium-sized. The CDR3 DNA reads TGTGCCAGTAGTATGCAGAACACCGGGGAGCTGTTTTTT. As protein: CASSMQNTGELFF. The V and J genes are TRBV19 and TRBJ2-2; D ambiguous. The V end was cut by 3 bases, the J end by 1 base, with 3 bases between. The CDR3 length is 13 residues. The V gene's germline CDR1 is LNHDA and CDR2 SQIVND (reference sequence).

The chain couples TRBV7-9 to TRBJ2-1; 11 nucleotides align to TRBD2. The CDR3 is 16 residues long. CDR1 is SEHNR and CDR2 is FQNEAQ in the germline V gene (reference sequence). The V gene end was trimmed by 4 bases and the J gene end by 6 bases; junction bases not matched to a gene: 8. The CDR3 spells CASSSFSGRGRNEQFF. DNA of the CDR3: TGTGCCAGCAGCTCATTTAGCGGGAGGGGTCGCAATGAGCAGTTCTTC.

The chain joins TRBV5-5 to TRBJ1-2; 7 bases align to TRBD1. The V and J ends lost 0 bases and 5 bases, in that order; junction bases with no gene match: 10. Per the germline V gene, CDR1 is SGHKS and CDR2 is YYEKEE (reference sequence). This CDR3 comprises 16 residues. The CDR3: CASSLGVTGTVYGYTF. DNA for the CDR3: TGTGCCAGCAGCTTGGGGGTTACGGGGACAGTTTATGGCTACACCTTC.

The chain has TRBV6-5 and TRBJ2-7; TRBD1 matches at 9 bases. V shed 5 bases and J 0 bases; nucleotides not matched to a gene: 11. This CDR3 spans 17 amino acids. Germline CDR1 and CDR2: MNHEY and SVGAGI. The CDR3 nucleotides read TGTGCCAGCAGTAGACTCACCGGGACAGGGAGCTCCTACGAGCAGTACTTC. It encodes CASSRLTGTGSSYEQYF.

By frequency in the sample, this clonotype is medium-sized. This chain joins TRBV29-1 and TRBJ2-3, with 10 bases lining up with TRBD1. The germline gives CDR1 SQVTM, CDR2 ANQGSEA. CDR3 length: 15 residues. V shed 8 bases and J 4 bases; nucleotides not matched to a gene: 12. CDR3 residues: CSTDLGQGNPDTQYF. DNA for the CDR3: TGCAGCACCGACCTGGGACAGGGGAACCCAGATACGCAGTATTTT.

The rearrangement joins TRBV5-1 to TRBJ1-5; D unresolved. Between the trimmed V and J ends, which lost 0 bases and 1 base, there was a span of 8 bases. Germline lookup yields CDR1 SGHRS and CDR2 YFSETQ. The CDR3 covers 15 residues. The CDR3 sequence is CASSLVGGSNQPQHF. The CDR3 DNA reads TGCGCCAGCAGCTTGGTCGGAGGGAGCAATCAGCCCCAGCATTTT.

V and J are TRBV11-2 and TRBJ1-3, with D maybe TRBD1 (5 bases). The V gene's germline CDR1 is SGHAT and CDR2 FQNNGV. The CDR3 covers 17 residues. V was clipped by 3 bases and J by 0 bases, with 15 bases between them. In DNA, the CDR3 is TGTGCCAGCAGCTTGAACAGGATCTTCTTCTCTGGAAACACCATATATTTT. This gives the protein CASSLNRIFFSGNTIYF.